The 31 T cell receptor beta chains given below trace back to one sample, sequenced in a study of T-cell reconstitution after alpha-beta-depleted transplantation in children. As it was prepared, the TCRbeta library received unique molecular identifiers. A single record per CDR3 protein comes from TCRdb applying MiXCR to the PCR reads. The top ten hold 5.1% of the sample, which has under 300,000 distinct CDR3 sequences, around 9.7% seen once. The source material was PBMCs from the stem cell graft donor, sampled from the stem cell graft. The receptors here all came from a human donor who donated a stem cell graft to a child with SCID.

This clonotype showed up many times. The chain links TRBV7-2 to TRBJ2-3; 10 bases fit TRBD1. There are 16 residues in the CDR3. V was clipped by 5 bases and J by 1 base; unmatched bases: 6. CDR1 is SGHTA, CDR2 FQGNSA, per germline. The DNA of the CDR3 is TGTGCCAGCAGCCCTGCAGGGACAGGGGGCACAGATACGCAGTATTTT. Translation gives CASSPAGTGGTDTQYF.

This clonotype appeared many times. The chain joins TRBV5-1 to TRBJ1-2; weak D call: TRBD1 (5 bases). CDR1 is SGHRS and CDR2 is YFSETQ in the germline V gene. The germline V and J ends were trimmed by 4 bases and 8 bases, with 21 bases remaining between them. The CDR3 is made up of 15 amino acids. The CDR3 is CASSEGLRRLGGYTF. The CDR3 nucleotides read TGCGCCAGCAGCGAGGGACTCCGACGATTGGGGGGCTACACCTTC. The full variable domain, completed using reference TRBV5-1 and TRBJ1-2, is KAGVTQTPRYLIKTRGQQVTLSCSPISGHRSVSWYQQTPGQGLQFLFEYFSETQRNKGNFPGRFSGRQFSNSRSEMNVSTLELGDSALYLCASSEGLRRLGGYTFGSGTRLTVV.

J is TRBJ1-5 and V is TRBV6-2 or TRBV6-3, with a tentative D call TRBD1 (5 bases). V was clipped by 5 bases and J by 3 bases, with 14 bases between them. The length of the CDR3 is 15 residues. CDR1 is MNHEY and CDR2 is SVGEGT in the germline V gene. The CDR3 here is CASSAQGQTNQPQHF. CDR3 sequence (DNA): TGTGCCAGCAGTGCCCAGGGTCAGACCAATCAGCCCCAGCATTTT.

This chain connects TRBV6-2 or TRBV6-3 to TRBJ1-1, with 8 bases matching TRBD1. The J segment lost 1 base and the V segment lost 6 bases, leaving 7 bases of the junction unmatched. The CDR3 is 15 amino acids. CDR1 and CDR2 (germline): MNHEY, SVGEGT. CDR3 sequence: CASRPDRERNTEAFF. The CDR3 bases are TGTGCCAGCAGGCCGGACAGGGAACGGAACACTGAAGCTTTCTTT.

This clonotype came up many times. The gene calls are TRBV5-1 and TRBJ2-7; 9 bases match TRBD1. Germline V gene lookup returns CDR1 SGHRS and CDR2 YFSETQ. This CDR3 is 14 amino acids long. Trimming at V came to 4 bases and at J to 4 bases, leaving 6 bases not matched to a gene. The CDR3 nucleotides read TGCGCCAGCAGCAGCGGACAGGGGAGATACGAGCAGTACTTC. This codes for CASSSGQGRYEQYF.

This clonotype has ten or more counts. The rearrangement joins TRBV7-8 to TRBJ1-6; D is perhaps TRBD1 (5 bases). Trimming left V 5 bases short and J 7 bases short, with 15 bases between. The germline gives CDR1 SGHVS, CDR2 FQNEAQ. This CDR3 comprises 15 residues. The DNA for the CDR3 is TGTGCCAGCAGCCCGATGTGGGGCGCAAATTCACCCCTCCACTTT. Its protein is CASSPMWGANSPLHF.

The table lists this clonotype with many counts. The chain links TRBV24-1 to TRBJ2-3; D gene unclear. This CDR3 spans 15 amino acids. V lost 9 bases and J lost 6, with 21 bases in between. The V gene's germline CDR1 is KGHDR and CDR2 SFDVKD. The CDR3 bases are TGTGCCACCGCAAAGAGCTATAACAATATCGATACGCAGTATTTT. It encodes CATAKSYNNIDTQYF.

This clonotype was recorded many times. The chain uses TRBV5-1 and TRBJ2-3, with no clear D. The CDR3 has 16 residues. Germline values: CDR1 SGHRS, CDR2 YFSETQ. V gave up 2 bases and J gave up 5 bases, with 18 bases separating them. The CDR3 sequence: CASSFHAVSVQDTQYF. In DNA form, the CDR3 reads TGCGCCAGCAGCTTTCATGCCGTATCCGTACAAGATACGCAGTATTTT. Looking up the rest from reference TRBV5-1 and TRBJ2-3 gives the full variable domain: KAGVTQTPRYLIKTRGQQVTLSCSPISGHRSVSWYQQTPGQGLQFLFEYFSETQRNKGNFPGRFSGRQFSNSRSEMNVSTLELGDSALYLCASSFHAVSVQDTQYFGPGTRLTVL.

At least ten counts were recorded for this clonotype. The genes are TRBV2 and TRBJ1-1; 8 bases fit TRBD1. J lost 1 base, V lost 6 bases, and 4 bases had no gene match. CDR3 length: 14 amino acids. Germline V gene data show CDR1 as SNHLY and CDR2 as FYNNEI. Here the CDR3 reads CASRPDRGNTEAFF. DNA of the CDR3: TGTGCCAGCAGACCAGACAGGGGGAACACTGAAGCTTTCTTT.

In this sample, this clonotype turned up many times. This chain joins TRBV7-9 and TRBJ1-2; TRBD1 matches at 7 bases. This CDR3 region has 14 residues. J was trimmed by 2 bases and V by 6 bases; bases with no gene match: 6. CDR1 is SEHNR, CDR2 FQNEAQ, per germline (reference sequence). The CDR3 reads CASSFGQENYGYTF. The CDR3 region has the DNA TGTGCCAGCAGTTTTGGACAGGAAAACTATGGCTACACCTTC.

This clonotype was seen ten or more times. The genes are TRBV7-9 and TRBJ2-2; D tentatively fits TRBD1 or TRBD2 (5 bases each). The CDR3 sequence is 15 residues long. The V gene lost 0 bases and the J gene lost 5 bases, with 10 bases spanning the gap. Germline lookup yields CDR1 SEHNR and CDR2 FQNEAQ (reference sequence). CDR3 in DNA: TGTGCCAGCAGCTTAGCCAGAGGGGCTACCGGGGAGCTGTTTTTT. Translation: CASSLARGATGELFF.

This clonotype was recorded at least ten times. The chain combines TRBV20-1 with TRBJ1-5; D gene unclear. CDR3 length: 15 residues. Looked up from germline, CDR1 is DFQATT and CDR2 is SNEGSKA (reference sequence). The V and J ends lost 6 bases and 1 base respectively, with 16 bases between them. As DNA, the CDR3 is TGCAGTGCCATACCCGGTGGGAGAAGCAATCAGCCCCAGCATTTT. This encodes CSAIPGGRSNQPQHF.

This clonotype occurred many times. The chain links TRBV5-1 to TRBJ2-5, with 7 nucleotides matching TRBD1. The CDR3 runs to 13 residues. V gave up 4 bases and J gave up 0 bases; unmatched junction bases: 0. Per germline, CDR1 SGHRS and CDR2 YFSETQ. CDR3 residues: CASSGTDQETQYF. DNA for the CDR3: TGCGCCAGCAGCGGGACAGACCAAGAGACCCAGTACTTC.

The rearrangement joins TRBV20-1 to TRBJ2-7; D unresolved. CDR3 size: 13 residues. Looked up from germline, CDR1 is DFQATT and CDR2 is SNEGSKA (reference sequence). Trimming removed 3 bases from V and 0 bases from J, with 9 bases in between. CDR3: CSARSSSSYEQYF. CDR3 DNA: TGCAGTGCTAGGTCCTCGAGCTCCTACGAGCAGTACTTC.

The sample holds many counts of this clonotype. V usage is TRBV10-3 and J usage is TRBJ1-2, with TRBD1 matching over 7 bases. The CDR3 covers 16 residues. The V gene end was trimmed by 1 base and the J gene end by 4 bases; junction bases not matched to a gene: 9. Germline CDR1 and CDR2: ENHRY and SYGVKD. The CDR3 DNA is TGTGCCATCAGTGAGTTGAACCCGGGACAGAGCTATGGCTACACCTTC. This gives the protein CAISELNPGQSYGYTF.

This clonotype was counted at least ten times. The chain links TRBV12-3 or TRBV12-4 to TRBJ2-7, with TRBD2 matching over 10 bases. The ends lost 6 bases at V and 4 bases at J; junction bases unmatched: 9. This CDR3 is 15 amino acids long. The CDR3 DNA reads TGTGCCAGCAGATGGACTAGCGGATCTGATTACGAGCAGTACTTC. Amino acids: CASRWTSGSDYEQYF.

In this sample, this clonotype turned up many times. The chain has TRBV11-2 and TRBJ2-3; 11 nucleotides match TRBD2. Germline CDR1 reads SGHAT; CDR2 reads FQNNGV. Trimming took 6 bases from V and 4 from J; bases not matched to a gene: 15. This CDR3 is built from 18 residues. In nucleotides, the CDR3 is TGTGCCAGCAGTTCCTTAGCGGGGGGGACTTTTCTACCAGATACGCAGTATTTT. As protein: CASSSLAGGTFLPDTQYF.

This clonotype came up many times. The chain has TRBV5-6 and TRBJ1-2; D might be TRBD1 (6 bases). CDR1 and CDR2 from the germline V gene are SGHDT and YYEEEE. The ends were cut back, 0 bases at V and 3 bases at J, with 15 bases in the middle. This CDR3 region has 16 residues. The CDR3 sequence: CASSLGPGAHDYGYTF. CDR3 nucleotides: TGTGCCAGCAGCTTGGGACCGGGGGCGCATGACTATGGCTACACCTTC.

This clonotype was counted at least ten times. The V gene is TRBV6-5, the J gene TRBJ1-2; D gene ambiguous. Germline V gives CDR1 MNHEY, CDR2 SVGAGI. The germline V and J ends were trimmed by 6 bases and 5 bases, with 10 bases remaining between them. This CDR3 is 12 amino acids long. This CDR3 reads CASRGYSYGYTF. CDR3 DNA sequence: TGTGCCAGCAGGGGCTATTCTTATGGCTACACCTTC.

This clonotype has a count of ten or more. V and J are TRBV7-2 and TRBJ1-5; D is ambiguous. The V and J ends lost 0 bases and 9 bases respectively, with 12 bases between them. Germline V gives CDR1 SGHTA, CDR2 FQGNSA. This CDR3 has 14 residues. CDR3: CASSLAGRLWPQHF. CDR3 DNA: TGTGCCAGCAGCTTAGCCGGCCGTCTCTGGCCCCAGCATTTT.

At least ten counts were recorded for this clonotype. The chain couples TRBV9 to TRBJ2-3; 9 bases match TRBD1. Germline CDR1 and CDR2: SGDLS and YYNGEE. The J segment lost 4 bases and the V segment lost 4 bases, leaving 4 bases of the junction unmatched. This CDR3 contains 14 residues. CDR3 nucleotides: TGTGCCAGCAGCTCGGACAGGGGTGCAGATACGCAGTATTTT. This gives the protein CASSSDRGADTQYF.

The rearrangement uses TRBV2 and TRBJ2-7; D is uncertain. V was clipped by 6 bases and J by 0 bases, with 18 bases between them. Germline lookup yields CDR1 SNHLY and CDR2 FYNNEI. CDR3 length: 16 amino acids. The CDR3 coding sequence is TGTGCCAGCAGGCCCCCCCAAGGGCGCGGCTCCTACGAGCAGTACTTC. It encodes CASRPPQGRGSYEQYF.

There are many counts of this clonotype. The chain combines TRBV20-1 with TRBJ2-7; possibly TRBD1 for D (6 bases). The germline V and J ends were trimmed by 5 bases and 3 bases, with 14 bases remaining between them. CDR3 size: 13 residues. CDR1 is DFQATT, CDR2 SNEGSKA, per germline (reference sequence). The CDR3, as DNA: TGCAGTGCTGCCCCGGGACAACTCTACGAGCAGTACTTC. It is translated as CSAAPGQLYEQYF.

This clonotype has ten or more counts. The CDR3 reads CSAKLGAGETQYF. The CDR3 nucleotides read TGCAGTGCTAAGCTAGGGGCGGGAGAGACCCAGTACTTC. The rearrangement links TRBV20-1 to TRBJ2-5; D is tentatively TRBD1 or TRBD2 (5 bases each). Germline V gene data show CDR1 as DFQATT and CDR2 as SNEGSKA (reference sequence). This CDR3 has 13 amino acids. V lost 4 bases to trimming and J lost 4 bases, with 13 bases between them.

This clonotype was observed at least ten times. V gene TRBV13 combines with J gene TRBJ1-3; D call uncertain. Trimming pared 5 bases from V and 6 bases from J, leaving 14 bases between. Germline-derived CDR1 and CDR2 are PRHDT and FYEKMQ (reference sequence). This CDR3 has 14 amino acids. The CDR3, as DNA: TGTGCCAGCAGCCTCAGCGGGTCGGAAAACACCATATATTTT. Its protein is CASSLSGSENTIYF.

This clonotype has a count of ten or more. The CDR3 DNA sequence: TGTGCCAGCAGCTTTCTAGCTGATGAGCAGTTCTTC. Residues: CASSFLADEQFF. The J gene is TRBJ2-1, the V gene TRBV11-2, with D maybe TRBD2 (5 bases). Germline loops: CDR1 SGHAT, CDR2 FQNNGV. V gave up 3 bases and J gave up 8 bases, with 8 bases separating them. The CDR3 is 12 residues long.

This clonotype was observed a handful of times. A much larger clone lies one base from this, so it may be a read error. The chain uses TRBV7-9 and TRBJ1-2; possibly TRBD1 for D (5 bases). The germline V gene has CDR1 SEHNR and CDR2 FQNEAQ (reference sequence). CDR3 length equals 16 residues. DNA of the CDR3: TGTGCCAGCAGCCCCCCACTTTCGACAGTAGGCTATGGCTACTCCTTC. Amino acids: CASSPPLSTVGYGYSF.

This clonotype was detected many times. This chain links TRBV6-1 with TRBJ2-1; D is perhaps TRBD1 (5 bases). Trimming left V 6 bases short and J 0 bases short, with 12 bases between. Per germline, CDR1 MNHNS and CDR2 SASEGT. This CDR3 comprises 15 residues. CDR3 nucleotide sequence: TGTGCCAGCAGCCCAGGACACCCCTCCTACAATGAGCAGTTCTTC. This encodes CASSPGHPSYNEQFF.

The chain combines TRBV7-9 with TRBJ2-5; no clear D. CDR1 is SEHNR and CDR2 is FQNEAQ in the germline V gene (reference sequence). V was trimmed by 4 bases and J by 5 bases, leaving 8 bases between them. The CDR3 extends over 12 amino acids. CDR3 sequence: CASSSQLETQYF. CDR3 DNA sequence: TGTGCCAGCAGCTCCCAACTTGAGACCCAGTACTTC. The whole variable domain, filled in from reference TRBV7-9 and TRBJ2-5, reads DTGVSQNPRHKITKRGQNVTFRCDPISEHNRLYWYRQTLGQGPEFLTYFQNEAQLEKSRLLSDRFSAERPKGSFSTLEIQRTEQGDSAMYLCASSSQLETQYFGPGTRLLVL.

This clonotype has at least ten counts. The CDR3 coding sequence is TGCGCCAGCAGCTGGGGACAGCACAATGAGCAGTTCTTC. Translating gives CASSWGQHNEQFF. V and J are TRBV5-1 and TRBJ2-1; TRBD1 agrees at 7 bases. Unmatched junction bases numbered 2, after V lost 3 bases and J lost 5 bases. CDR1 and CDR2 (germline): SGHRS, YFSETQ. CDR3 length equals 13 residues.

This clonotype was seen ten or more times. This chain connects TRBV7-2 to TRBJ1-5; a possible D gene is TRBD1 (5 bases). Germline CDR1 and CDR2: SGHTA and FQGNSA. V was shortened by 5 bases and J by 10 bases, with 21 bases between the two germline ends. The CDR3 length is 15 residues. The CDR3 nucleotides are TGTGCCAGCAGCATAAAATATGGGGGAACTATACCCCAGCATTTT. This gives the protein CASSIKYGGTIPQHF.